Shown below are 22 T cell receptor beta chains from a single sample sequenced in a study of blood T cell repertoires in COVID-19. Profiled with immunoSEQ multiplex PCR; TCRdb holds only in-frame clones, not every one. This repertoire shows under 200,000 clones, 75% to 90% found once; its top ten account for around 8.4%. The sequenced material came from peripheral blood. The receptors were sampled from a woman older than 75 with active or convalescent COVID-19.

The V call is TRBV21-1, the J call TRBJ1-5; the table's TRBD1 call for D was not verified on the DNA. TRBV21-1 is given as a pseudogene. The length of the CDR3 is 15 residues. The CDR3 spells CASSNRQGDNQPQHF. The CDR3 DNA sequence: TGTGCCAGCAGCAACCGACAGGGAGATAATCAGCCCCAGCATTTT.

The rearrangement links TRBV7-2 to TRBJ1-1; the D is unclear. The length of the CDR3 is 15 residues. V was shortened by 4 bases and J by 0 bases, with 12 bases between the two germline ends. Germline assignment: CDR1 SGHTA and CDR2 FQGNSA. The CDR3 here is CASSSEGLLNTEAFF. CDR3 nucleotides: TGTGCCAGCAGCTCCGAAGGACTGCTGAACACTGAAGCTTTCTTT.

A single count supports this clone. The CDR3 coding sequence is TGTGCCAGCAGCCTCACTTCAGGGGTAGGAGAAAAACTGTTTTTT. Its protein product is CASSLTSGVGEKLFF. This sequence joins TRBV7-2 and TRBJ1-4; D is possibly TRBD1 (6 bases). This CDR3 contains 15 residues. The V end lost 5 bases, the J end lost 8 bases, and 18 bases lay between the germline ends. Germline CDR1 reads SGHTA; CDR2 reads FQGNSA.

The chain couples TRBV7-9 to TRBJ2-7, with TRBD1 as a possible D gene (6 bases). V was clipped by 1 base and J by 4 bases, with 11 bases between them. Germline CDR1 SEHNR, CDR2 FQNEAQ (reference sequence). The CDR3 covers 14 residues. CDR3 sequence: CASSLGGRGYEQYF. Here the CDR3 DNA reads TGTGCCAGCAGCTTAGGAGGCAGGGGATACGAGCAGTACTTC.

This chain links TRBV4-1 with TRBJ1-1; 7 bases agree with TRBD1. V was clipped by 2 bases and J by 7 bases; unmatched bases: 7. The CDR3 is 14 amino acids. Looked up from germline, CDR1 is MGHRA and CDR2 is YSYEKL. The CDR3 DNA is TGCGCCAGCAGCCAACCGACAGGGCCGGGTGAAGCTTTCTTT. This codes for CASSQPTGPGEAFF.

This clone has just one count. The V call is TRBV5-5, the J call TRBJ1-4; possibly TRBD1 for D (6 bases). Germline V CDR1 and CDR2: SGHKS, YYEKEE (reference sequence). The V and J ends lost 6 bases and 4 bases respectively, with 16 bases between them. The CDR3 runs 15 residues. CDR3 sequence reads: CASILRGADNEKLFF. CDR3 bases: TGTGCCAGCATCCTCCGGGGGGCTGATAATGAAAAACTGTTTTTT.

The genes are TRBV9 and TRBJ1-1, with 9 bases fitting TRBD1. Trimming at V came to 4 bases and at J to 6 bases, leaving 4 bases not matched to a gene. The germline gives CDR1 SGDLS, CDR2 YYNGEE. The CDR3 loop spans 13 amino acids. The CDR3 is CASSPRQGAEAFF. DNA of the CDR3: TGTGCCAGCAGCCCCAGACAGGGGGCTGAAGCTTTCTTT.

The sample holds a few counts of this clone. The genes are TRBV12-3 or TRBV12-4 and TRBJ1-1; D call uncertain. This CDR3 spans 13 amino acids. V was cut by 1 base and J by 1 base, with 4 bases left in between. For the CDR3, the DNA is TGTGCCAGCAGTTTAGAGCAGAACACTGAAGCTTTCTTT. Translating gives CASSLEQNTEAFF.

Note on this clone: Distinct nucleotide sequences in the sample also encode this CDR3. V is TRBV10-3 and J is TRBJ1-1, with D tentatively TRBD1 (5 bases). The CDR3 runs to 11 residues. The V gene's germline CDR1 is ENHRY and CDR2 SYGVKD. V shed 9 bases and J shed 1 base, with 6 bases lying between them. The chain's CDR3 is CAIGQNTEAFF. The CDR3 nucleotides are TGTGCCATAGGACAGAACACTGAAGCTTTCTTT.

This chain links TRBV19 with TRBJ1-5, with TRBD1 matching over 7 bases. V trimming: 5 bases; J trimming: 2 bases; junction bases outside the gene matches: 9. Germline CDR1 reads LNHDA; CDR2 reads SQIVND (reference sequence). CDR3 length: 16 amino acids. The CDR3, as DNA: TGTGCCAGTAGTTTAAGACAGGGCCCTCGCAATCAGCCCCAGCATTTT. It specifies CASSLRQGPRNQPQHF.

This clone was observed a few times. The genes are TRBV10-2 and TRBJ2-7, with a weak D call TRBD1 (6 bases). From germline, CDR1 is WSHSY and CDR2 SAAADI. V dropped 8 bases and J dropped 1 base, with 15 bases sitting between them. The CDR3 is 14 residues long. DNA for the CDR3: TGCGCCAGCTGGACCCCCGGGACATCCTACGAGCAGTACTTC. Its protein product is CASWTPGTSYEQYF.

The chain has TRBV10-2 and TRBJ2-2; D might be TRBD2 (5 bases). V lost 5 bases and J lost 1, with 11 bases in between. The CDR3 runs to 15 residues. The germline V gene encodes CDR1 WSHSY and CDR2 SAAADI. This chain's CDR3 is CASSMGSLNTGELFF. The CDR3 DNA reads TGCGCCAGCAGTATGGGGAGCCTGAACACCGGGGAGCTGTTTTTT.

V gene TRBV6-5 combines with J gene TRBJ2-2, with D maybe TRBD2 (6 bases). The CDR3 has 14 residues. Per germline, CDR1 MNHEY and CDR2 SVGAGI. The V end was cut by 11 bases, the J end by 6 bases, with 19 bases between. The chain's CDR3 is CAEEGFFGSGELFF. The CDR3 DNA follows: TGTGCCGAGGAGGGGTTCTTTGGTTCCGGGGAGCTGTTTTTT.

This chain links TRBV4-3 with TRBJ1-1; TRBD1 matches at 8 bases. CDR3 length: 15 amino acids. The V and J ends lost 2 bases and 3 bases, in that order; junction bases with no gene match: 5. Germline V lookup: CDR1 LGHNA, CDR2 YSLEER. The CDR3 protein is CASSQLQGAHTEAFF. The CDR3 region has the DNA TGCGCCAGCAGCCAACTGCAGGGGGCCCACACTGAAGCTTTCTTT.

About this clone itself: The same CDR3 is also encoded by other DNA sequences in this sample. The gene calls are TRBV6-1 and TRBJ1-4, with D possibly being TRBD1 (5 bases). V was cut by 2 bases and J by 7 bases, with 8 bases left in between. The germline V gene encodes CDR1 MNHNS and CDR2 SASEGT. This CDR3 has 13 residues. Here the CDR3 reads CASSEQGGEKLFF. CDR3 nucleotides: TGTGCCAGCAGTGAACAGGGTGGTGAAAAACTGTTTTTT.

The rearrangement uses TRBV11-3 and TRBJ2-7; a weak D match, TRBD2 (6 bases). The V gene lost 0 bases and the J gene lost 1 base, with 7 bases spanning the gap. There are 14 residues in the CDR3. Germline CDR1 reads SGHNT; CDR2 reads YENEEA. CDR3 in amino acids: CASSLERDSYEQYF. The CDR3 bases are TGTGCCAGCAGCTTAGAGCGGGATTCCTACGAGCAGTACTTC. The full variable domain, completed using reference TRBV11-3 and TRBJ2-7, is EAGVVQSPRYKIIEKKQPVAFWCNPISGHNTLYWYLQNLGQGPELLIRYENEEAVDDSQLPKDRFSAERLKGVDSTLKIQPAELGDSAVYLCASSLERDSYEQYFGPGTRLTVT.

This chain joins TRBV18 and TRBJ2-2; D is perhaps TRBD2 (7 bases). The length of the CDR3 is 14 residues. Trimming took 6 bases from V and 3 from J, leaving 11 bases between them. Germline-derived CDR1 and CDR2 are KGHSH and LQKENI. The CDR3, as DNA: TGTGCCAGCTCTGCGGGGGCCGACACCGGGGAGCTGTTTTTT. As protein: CASSAGADTGELFF.

The chain employs TRBV12-3 or TRBV12-4 and TRBJ1-4, with 7 bases identical to TRBD1. This CDR3 has 12 amino acids. J was trimmed by 15 bases and V by 4 bases; bases with no gene match: 8. The CDR3 is CASSSTGEFMFF. Written as DNA, the CDR3 is TGTGCCAGCAGTTCCACAGGGGAATTCATGTTTTTT.

This chain links TRBV15 with TRBJ1-3; D unresolved. Trimming stripped 9 bases from V and 1 base from J, with 10 bases between. The CDR3 loop spans 13 amino acids. Germline CDR1 reads LNHNV; CDR2 reads YYDKDF (reference sequence). CDR3: CATSQRSGNTIYF. CDR3 DNA: TGTGCCACGAGTCAAAGATCTGGAAACACCATATATTTT.

This clone was observed a few times. The chain combines TRBV2 with TRBJ2-7, with D unclear. This CDR3 contains 11 residues. Trimming took off 4 bases at V and 5 bases at J, with 6 bases between the two ends. Germline CDR1 and CDR2: SNHLY and FYNNEI. CDR3 in amino acids: CASSGQNEQYF. CDR3 nucleotides: TGTGCCAGCAGTGGGCAGAACGAGCAGTACTTC.

This chain joins TRBV27 and TRBJ2-3; D perhaps matches TRBD2 (5 bases). Germline CDR1 is MNHEY and CDR2 is SMNVEV (reference sequence). Trimming removed 3 bases at V and 4 bases at J, with 11 bases between. The CDR3 covers 14 residues. The CDR3 region has the DNA TGTGCCAGCAGTTTTAGAACTAGGGCAGATACGCAGTATTTT. Encoded protein: CASSFRTRADTQYF.

The gene calls are TRBV11-2 and TRBJ1-5; TRBD1 is a possible D gene (6 bases). Trimming cost V 6 bases and J 6 bases, with 18 bases left between them. Germline CDR1 SGHAT, CDR2 FQNNGV. The CDR3 runs 15 residues. The CDR3 loop reads CASSSDGGAGQPQHF. CDR3 coding DNA: TGTGCCAGCAGTTCCGATGGGGGCGCGGGTCAGCCCCAGCATTTT.